A single sample is the source of the 17 T cell receptor beta chains below, sequenced in a study of T-cell memory formation after mild COVID-19. TCRdb re-called the 5' RACE reads with MiXCR, one entry per CDR3 protein. The data contain around 250,000 distinct CDR3 sequences, 15% of them seen just once; the ten biggest clones take up under 2.5%. The source material was PBMCs or a T cell subset sorted from them (not recorded which). The origin of the receptors is an adult woman who had mild COVID-19 (a few samples of this study predate the infection). Cell type and time point are not known.

Only a few counts were recorded for this clonotype. J is TRBJ1-4 and V is TRBV5-6; weak D call: TRBD1 (5 bases). With 1 base removed from V and 0 bases from J, the gap between germline ends came to 19 bases. Looked up from germline, CDR1 is SGHDT and CDR2 is YYEEEE. This CDR3 spans 19 amino acids. DNA of the CDR3: TGTGCCAGCAGCTTGTTTTCCAGGGACCAAGTTGCAACTAATGAAAAACTGTTTTTT. Translated: CASSLFSRDQVATNEKLFF.

In its sample, this clonotype was seen many times. This chain joins TRBV12-3 or TRBV12-4 and TRBJ2-2; D is unresolved. V was pared by 1 base and J by 6 bases, with 6 bases between. This CDR3 comprises 13 residues. CDR3 region: CASSLGQAGELFF. The CDR3 DNA sequence: TGTGCCAGCAGTTTAGGGCAAGCCGGGGAGCTGTTTTTT.

This clonotype was picked up a small number of times. The V call is TRBV4-3, the J call TRBJ2-7, with TRBD2 matching over 8 bases. V was pared by 1 base and J by 2 bases, with 4 bases of the junction left unmatched. Germline V gene sequence: CDR1 LGHNA, CDR2 YSLEER. The CDR3 extends over 15 amino acids. The CDR3 bases are TGCGCCAGCAGCCAAGTGGGTAGCGGGGCCTACGAGCAGTACTTC. Translated: CASSQVGSGAYEQYF.

This clonotype was counted a few times. The chain recombines TRBV24-1 with TRBJ2-1; 13 bases agree with TRBD2. The germline gives CDR1 KGHDR, CDR2 SFDVKD. The CDR3 loop spans 16 amino acids. Trimming took 9 bases from V and 8 from J; bases not matched to a gene: 12. CDR3: CATSGRGLAGLDEQFF. The DNA for the CDR3 is TGTGCCACCTCCGGCCGGGGACTAGCGGGACTCGATGAGCAGTTCTTC.

The chain combines TRBV6-1 with TRBJ1-2; the D gene is possibly TRBD1 (6 bases). CDR1 is MNHNS, CDR2 SASEGT, per germline. This CDR3 has 14 amino acids. V was clipped by 5 bases and J by 0 bases, with 10 bases between them. CDR3 sequence: CASSSDRTNYGYTF. In nucleotides, the CDR3 is TGTGCCAGCAGTTCCGACAGGACTAACTATGGCTACACCTTC.

This clonotype was counted ten times or more. The chain carries TRBV20-1 and TRBJ2-3, with a weak D call TRBD2 (7 bases). Germline CDR1 is DFQATT and CDR2 is SNEGSKA (reference sequence). V dropped 0 bases and J dropped 5 bases, with 18 bases sitting between them. CDR3 size: 16 residues. The CDR3 region is CSARDPGGLAGDTQYF. Written as DNA, the CDR3 is TGCAGTGCTAGAGATCCGGGGGGCTTAGCCGGAGATACGCAGTATTTT.

Ten or more counts support this clonotype. This chain links TRBV2 with TRBJ1-4; no firm D call. V was clipped by 7 bases and J by 1 base, with 4 bases between them. This CDR3 comprises 12 residues. Germline assignment: CDR1 SNHLY and CDR2 FYNNEI. The CDR3 spells CASKGTNEKLFF. In DNA, the CDR3 is TGTGCCAGCAAAGGAACTAATGAAAAACTGTTTTTT.

This clonotype appeared a few times. The V gene is TRBV4-2, the J gene TRBJ1-1; D is unresolved. Germline assignment: CDR1 LGHNA and CDR2 YNFKEQ. CDR3 length: 12 amino acids. V was cut by 1 base and J by 6 bases, with 6 bases left in between. The CDR3, as DNA: TGTGCCAGCAGCCAAGCTCCGGCTGAAGCTTTCTTT. This translates into CASSQAPAEAFF.

The chain couples TRBV12-3 or TRBV12-4 to TRBJ2-5; 9 bases line up with TRBD2. There are 15 residues in the CDR3. V shed 1 base, J shed 5 bases, and the junction held 5 bases outside the gene matches. The CDR3: CASSLGGGAAETQYF. In DNA form, the CDR3 reads TGTGCCAGCAGTTTAGGCGGGGGGGCCGCTGAGACCCAGTACTTC.

The chain couples TRBV4-2 to TRBJ1-1; D gene uncertain. The CDR3 runs 14 residues. Germline V lookup: CDR1 LGHNA, CDR2 YNFKEQ. With 4 bases removed from V and 6 bases from J, the gap between germline ends came to 15 bases. In DNA form, the CDR3 reads TGTGCCAGCAGCCCGGAGTCCGGGTCTTCTGAAGCTTTCTTT. This sequence encodes CASSPESGSSEAFF.

In this sample, this clonotype turned up a few times. This chain links TRBV12-3 or TRBV12-4 with TRBJ2-6; D remains ambiguous. V was cut by 6 bases and J by 0 bases, with 3 bases left in between. The CDR3 is 13 amino acids. CDR3 region: CASRYSGANVLTF. The CDR3 nucleotides read TGTGCCAGCAGATACTCTGGGGCCAACGTCCTGACTTTC.

In this sample, this clonotype turned up a few times. The chain links TRBV6-6 to TRBJ1-1; D gene ambiguous. The CDR3 spans 15 residues. In germline, CDR1 is MNHNY, CDR2 SVGAGI (reference sequence). V lost 2 bases, J lost 1 base, and 11 bases lay in between. The CDR3 DNA is TGTGCCAGCAGTTACATATGGGTTGAGAACACTGAAGCTTTCTTT. This sequence encodes CASSYIWVENTEAFF.

The CDR3, as DNA: TGTGCCATCCTCAACGCCGTAGGCGAGCAGTACTTC. It translates to CAILNAVGEQYF. The chain recombines TRBV10-3 with TRBJ2-7; D call uncertain. The CDR3 runs to 12 residues. Germline V lookup: CDR1 ENHRY, CDR2 SYGVKD. V was trimmed by 8 bases and J by 6 bases, leaving 14 bases between them.

The rearrangement links TRBV3-1 to TRBJ2-1; D is undetermined. The CDR3 totals 14 residues. The V end was cut by 1 base, the J end by 7 bases, with 11 bases between. Per the germline V gene, CDR1 is LGHDT and CDR2 is YNNKEL (reference sequence). Written as DNA, the CDR3 is TGTGCCAGCAGCCAAGGTCTAGGTAGGAATGAGCAGTTCTTC. Translated, it gives CASSQGLGRNEQFF.

This rearrangement joins TRBV2 to TRBJ2-7; a possible D gene is TRBD2 (5 bases). Germline lookup yields CDR1 SNHLY and CDR2 FYNNEI. This CDR3 contains 14 residues. V was shortened by 8 bases and J by 2 bases, with 16 bases between the two germline ends. The DNA for the CDR3 is TGTGCCAGCCAGCTAGGGAGTGCCACCTACGAGCAGTACTTC. It codes for CASQLGSATYEQYF.

This clonotype was picked up a small number of times. The chain is built from TRBV12-3 or TRBV12-4 and TRBJ1-1, with TRBD1 matching over 7 bases. The V gene end was trimmed by 4 bases and the J gene end by 1 base; junction bases not matched to a gene: 6. This CDR3 region has 15 residues. CDR3 in DNA: TGTGCCAGCAGTTCCTCCGACAGGGAGAACACTGAAGCTTTCTTT. Amino acids: CASSSSDRENTEAFF.

The chain uses TRBV6-6 and TRBJ1-1; a possible D gene is TRBD1 (5 bases). CDR1 and CDR2 (germline): MNHNY, SVGAGI (reference sequence). Trimming left V 4 bases short and J 4 bases short, with 16 bases between. This CDR3 comprises 15 residues. The DNA for the CDR3 is TGTGCCAGCAGTTCCCCCGTTTGGGGCGGCACTGAAGCTTTCTTT. The encoded protein is CASSSPVWGGTEAFF.